What follows are 15 T cell receptor beta chains derived from one specimen sequenced in a study of response to subunit inactivated influenza vaccine. MiXCR, run by TCRdb on the RT-PCR reads, gives a single entry per CDR3 protein. The sample lists 450,000 to 600,000 distinct CDR3 sequences, more than 15% occurring once. Sequences were derived from CD4+ T cells sorted from PBMCs, sampled roughly 24 months after vaccination. The receptor set was obtained from a man aged 45 to 70 who received an inactivated influenza vaccine.

The chain couples TRBV6-1 to TRBJ2-2; 9 nucleotides line up with TRBD2. V was pared by 7 bases and J by 1 base, with 4 bases of the junction left unmatched. Germline CDR1 MNHNS, CDR2 SASEGT. CDR3 size: 15 residues. CDR3 nucleotides: TGTGCCAGCACTCAAGCGGGAGGGAACACCGGGGAGCTGTTTTTT. Translated: CASTQAGGNTGELFF.

This clonotype was seen a handful of times. The chain carries TRBV20-1 and TRBJ1-2; TRBD1 agrees at 8 bases. The ends lost 7 bases at V and 2 bases at J; junction bases unmatched: 3. The CDR3 loop spans 12 amino acids. The germline CDR1 and CDR2 sequences are DFQATT and SNEGSKA (reference sequence). CDR3 in amino acids: CSVQGGNYGYTF. The CDR3 coding sequence is TGCAGTGTACAGGGGGGGAACTATGGCTACACCTTC.

The chain is built from TRBV28 and TRBJ2-7; D is uncertain. Germline CDR1 reads MDHEN; CDR2 reads SYDVKM. V was shortened by 7 bases and J by 2 bases, with 12 bases between the two germline ends. CDR3 length: 13 amino acids. The CDR3 loop reads CASTPSRPYEQYF. The DNA of the CDR3 is TGTGCCAGCACTCCTTCCAGACCCTACGAGCAGTACTTC. The complete variable domain, with remaining parts taken from reference TRBV28 and TRBJ2-7, reads DVKVTQSSRYLVKRTGEKVFLECVQDMDHENMFWYRQDPGLGLRLIYFSYDVKMKEKGDIPEGYSVSREKKERFSLILESASTNQTSMYLCASTPSRPYEQYFGPGTRLTVT.

The chain couples TRBV11-1 to TRBJ2-6, with D possibly being TRBD2 (5 bases). V lost 1 base and J lost 2, with 15 bases in between. The CDR3 is 18 amino acids. Germline V lookup: CDR1 SGHAT, CDR2 FQDESV (reference sequence). CDR3 in amino acids: CASSLGRTQTPGANVLTF. CDR3 DNA: TGTGCCAGCAGCTTAGGGAGGACTCAAACCCCTGGGGCCAACGTCCTGACTTTC.

V usage is TRBV12-3 or TRBV12-4 and J usage is TRBJ2-7; 11 bases align to TRBD1. CDR3 length equals 13 residues. With 7 bases clipped from V and 7 bases from J, the junction kept 6 bases outside the gene matches. The CDR3 sequence is CASNGQGAQEQYF. CDR3 in DNA: TGTGCCAGCAATGGACAGGGGGCTCAAGAGCAGTACTTC.

The V and J genes are TRBV29-1 and TRBJ2-1, with 11 bases lining up with TRBD1. The germline V gene has CDR1 SQVTM and CDR2 ANQGSEA. The CDR3 loop spans 16 amino acids. With 5 bases clipped from V and 6 bases from J, the junction kept 12 bases outside the gene matches. CDR3: CSVRGDRDRGINEQFF. The CDR3 coding sequence is TGCAGCGTTAGGGGCGACCGGGACAGGGGGATCAATGAGCAGTTCTTC.

This clonotype has just a few counts. V gene TRBV5-1 combines with J gene TRBJ2-7, with D unresolved. The length of the CDR3 is 13 residues. Germline lookup yields CDR1 SGHRS and CDR2 YFSETQ. The CDR3 protein is CPNRSPVWYEQYF. In nucleotides, the CDR3 is TGCCCAAACCGGTCTCCGGTTTGGTACGAGCAGTACTTC. The full variable domain, with the rest looked up from reference TRBV5-1 and TRBJ2-7, is KAGVTQTPRYLIKTRGQQVTLSCSPISGHRSVSWYQQTPGQGLQFLFEYFSETQRNKGNFPGRFSGRQFSNSRSEMNVSTLELGDSALYLCPNRSPVWYEQYFGPGTRLTVT.

Only a few counts were recorded for this clonotype. The rearrangement links TRBV9 to TRBJ2-1; the D gene is possibly TRBD2 (6 bases). Trimming shortened V by 1 base and J by 0 bases, and 8 bases separated the two germline ends. Germline-derived CDR1 and CDR2 are SGDLS and YYNGEE. The CDR3 runs 15 residues. The CDR3 DNA is TGTGCCAGCAGCGTATTGGGAGGCTCCTACAATGAGCAGTTCTTC. Residues: CASSVLGGSYNEQFF.

Here the CDR3 reads CSARVGTTYEQYF. The CDR3 DNA follows: TGCAGTGCTAGAGTTGGGACAACCTACGAGCAGTACTTC. J is TRBJ2-7 and V is TRBV20-1; weak D call: TRBD1 (6 bases). Germline loops: CDR1 DFQATT, CDR2 SNEGSKA (reference sequence). Trimming shortened V by 1 base and J by 2 bases, and 9 bases separated the two germline ends. The CDR3 length is 13 residues.

This clonotype was detected many times. The chain has TRBV27 and TRBJ2-7; tentatively, D is TRBD1 (5 bases). In germline, CDR1 is MNHEY, CDR2 SMNVEV (reference sequence). This CDR3 comprises 13 residues. V dropped 2 bases and J dropped 3 bases, with 8 bases sitting between them. The CDR3 coding sequence is TGTGCCAGCAGTTTAAGGCAGGGCTACGAGCAGTACTTC. Translated: CASSLRQGYEQYF.

This clonotype was recorded a few times. V and J are TRBV20-1 and TRBJ1-1; D remains unclear. CDR1 DFQATT and CDR2 SNEGSKA come from the germline V gene (reference sequence). This CDR3 spans 14 amino acids. Trimming shortened V by 2 bases and J by 0 bases, and 10 bases separated the two germline ends. The CDR3 region is CSARPPYMNTEAFF. The CDR3 nucleotides read TGCAGTGCTAGACCCCCCTACATGAACACTGAAGCTTTCTTT.

This clonotype has at least ten counts. The chain links TRBV5-5 to TRBJ1-6, with TRBD1 matching 7 bases. J lost 14 bases, V lost 3 bases, and 14 bases had no gene match. Germline-derived CDR1 and CDR2 are SGHKS and YYEKEE (reference sequence). The CDR3 totals 15 residues. CDR3 loop: CASSSLWGGQAALHF. CDR3 nucleotide sequence: TGTGCCAGCAGCTCCCTTTGGGGAGGACAGGCAGCCCTCCACTTT.

The chain joins TRBV29-1 to TRBJ2-7, with 15 bases aligning to TRBD2. Germline CDR1 reads SQVTM; CDR2 reads ANQGSEA. J was trimmed by 3 bases and V by 4 bases; bases with no gene match: 4. There are 15 residues in the CDR3. CDR3 loop: CSVAGTSGGIYEQYF. The CDR3 DNA follows: TGCAGCGTTGCGGGGACTAGCGGGGGGATCTACGAGCAGTACTTC.

Concerning this clonotype itself: At one boundary the junction diverges from the germline segment, which might be a read error. The rearrangement uses TRBV6-1 and TRBJ2-7, with 10 bases lining up with TRBD2. The CDR3 consists of 14 residues. Germline V gene data show CDR1 as MNHNS and CDR2 as SASEGT. CDR3 loop: CTSSPSGGSYEQYF. CDR3 nucleotide sequence: TGTACCAGCAGTCCTAGCGGGGGTTCCTACGAGCAGTACTTC.

This clonotype was observed at least ten times. The chain recombines TRBV3-1 with TRBJ2-1, with D perhaps assigned TRBD1 or TRBD2 (5 bases each). This CDR3 contains 14 residues. Trimming left V 2 bases short and J 6 bases short, with 11 bases between. Looked up from germline, CDR1 is LGHDT and CDR2 is YNNKEL (reference sequence). The CDR3 is CASSQRGAGNEQFF. CDR3 bases: TGTGCCAGCAGCCAAAGGGGCGCGGGCAATGAGCAGTTCTTC.